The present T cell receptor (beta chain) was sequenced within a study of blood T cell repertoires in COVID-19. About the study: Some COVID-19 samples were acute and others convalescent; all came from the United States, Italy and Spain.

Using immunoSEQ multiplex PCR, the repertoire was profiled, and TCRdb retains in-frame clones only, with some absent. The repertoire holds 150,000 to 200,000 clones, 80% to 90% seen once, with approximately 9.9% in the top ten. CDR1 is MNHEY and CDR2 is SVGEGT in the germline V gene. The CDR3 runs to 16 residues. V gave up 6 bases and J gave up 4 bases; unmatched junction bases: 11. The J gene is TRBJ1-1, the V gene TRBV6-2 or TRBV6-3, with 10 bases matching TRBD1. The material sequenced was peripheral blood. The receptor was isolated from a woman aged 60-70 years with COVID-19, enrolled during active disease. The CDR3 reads CASRPIPGQGRTEAFF. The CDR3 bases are TGTGCCAGCAGACCTATCCCGGGACAGGGGCGCACTGAAGCTTTCTTT.